This is a list of T cell receptor beta chains from one sample in a study of CD8+ T cells in alopecia areata. Using immunoSEQ multiplex PCR, the repertoire was profiled, and TCRdb retains in-frame clones only, with some absent. The sample gives about 160,000 clones, roughly 65% of which show up once; 0.91% is in the top ten. The material was CD4+ T cells sorted from blood, obtained at week 4, from a patient treated with tofacitinib. The origin of the receptors is a human donor with alopecia areata. Both conserved end residues are part of each CDR3. A D gene is named only where the DNA matches it firmly. Size is omitted from some rows. Given values are once, few, many or a class for expanded clones.

V gene: TRBV30; clone size: NA; D gene: TRBD1; J gene: TRBJ1-5; CDR3 protein: CAWSVRDSLRRNSNQPQHF; CDR3 DNA: TGTGCCTGGAGTGTAAGGGACAGTCTCCGGAGAAATAGCAATCAGCCCCAGCATTTT
V gene: TRBV5-1; clone size: NA; D gene: TRBD1; J gene: TRBJ2-1; CDR3 protein: CASSLGTDNEQFF; CDR3 DNA: TGCGCCAGCAGCCTCGGGACAGACAATGAGCAGTTCTTC
V gene: TRBV5-4; clone size: NA; D gene: NA; J gene: TRBJ2-2; CDR3 protein: CASSAGRALGELFF; CDR3 DNA: TGTGCCAGCAGCGCGGGACGGGCCCTAGGGGAGCTGTTTTTT
V gene: TRBV2; clone size: once; D gene: NA; J gene: TRBJ2-2; CDR3 protein: CASSEALLGELFF; CDR3 DNA: TGTGCCAGCAGTGAAGCGCTACTGGGGGAGCTGTTTTTT
V gene: TRBV29-1; clone size: NA; D gene: NA; J gene: TRBJ2-5; CDR3 protein: CSVDGRGEETQYF; CDR3 DNA: TGCAGCGTTGACGGCAGGGGCGAAGAGACCCAGTACTTC
V gene: TRBV7-9; clone size: few; D gene: TRBD1; J gene: TRBJ2-7; CDR3 protein: CASSLEGQGYGYEQYF; CDR3 DNA: TGTGCCAGCAGCTTAGAGGGACAGGGGTATGGGTACGAGCAGTACTTC
V gene: TRBV18; clone size: once; D gene: NA; J gene: TRBJ2-5; CDR3 protein: CASSRGGAGETQYF; CDR3 DNA: TGTGCCAGCTCCCGAGGCGGGGCCGGAGAGACCCAGTACTTC
V gene: TRBV19; clone size: few; D gene: NA; J gene: TRBJ1-2; CDR3 protein: CASWGKSYGYTF; CDR3 DNA: TGTGCCAGTTGGGGGAAGAGCTATGGCTACACCTTC
V gene: TRBV30; clone size: NA; D gene: NA; J gene: TRBJ1-1; CDR3 protein: CAGSGMNTEAFF; CDR3 DNA: TGTGCCGGATCCGGGATGAACACTGAAGCTTTCTTT
V gene: TRBV2; clone size: NA; D gene: TRBD1; J gene: TRBJ1-6; CDR3 protein: CASSAAGGNSPLHF; CDR3 DNA: TGTGCCAGCAGTGCTGCAGGGGGTAATTCACCCCTCCACTTT
V gene: TRBV29-1; clone size: NA; D gene: NA; J gene: TRBJ2-5; CDR3 protein: CSSAWGGGLRETQYF; CDR3 DNA: TGCAGCTCCGCGTGGGGTGGGGGTCTACGGGAGACCCAGTACTTC
V gene: TRBV11-1; clone size: NA; D gene: NA; J gene: TRBJ2-3; CDR3 protein: CASSLVEVSDTQYF; CDR3 DNA: TGTGCCAGCAGCTTAGTCGAGGTCTCGGATACGCAGTATTTT
V gene: TRBV30; clone size: NA; D gene: NA; J gene: TRBJ2-7; CDR3 protein: CAWSGPLYEQYF; CDR3 DNA: TGTGCCTGGAGTGGACCGCTCTACGAGCAGTACTTC
V gene: TRBV7-2; clone size: once; D gene: NA; J gene: TRBJ2-1; CDR3 protein: CASSLDPAPGEQFF; CDR3 DNA: TGTGCCAGCAGCTTAGATCCAGCCCCGGGTGAGCAGTTCTTC
V gene: TRBV30; clone size: few; D gene: NA; J gene: TRBJ1-2; CDR3 protein: CAWGQTYGYTF; CDR3 DNA: TGTGCCTGGGGACAGACCTATGGCTACACCTTC
V gene: TRBV2; clone size: NA; D gene: NA; J gene: TRBJ2-5; CDR3 protein: CASREDQETQYF; CDR3 DNA: TGTGCCAGCAGGGAGGACCAAGAGACCCAGTACTTC